The 25 T cell receptor beta chains below come from one sample, sequenced in a study of cytomegalovirus exposure and HLA in healthy donors. Clones were sequenced by immunoSEQ multiplex PCR, and TCRdb holds only the in-frame ones, with some missing. In the table there are about 330,000 clones, around 87% of which are singletons. The sample taken for sequencing was PBMCs. These receptors all stem from a woman between 25 and 40 years old in good health and CMV-seropositive.

The rearrangement joins TRBV21-1 to TRBJ2-7; no check of the table's D call, TRBD2, against the DNA was made. TRBV21-1 is a documented pseudogene. The CDR3 runs to 15 residues. In nucleotides, the CDR3 is TGTGCCAGCAGCAAAGAACTAGCTAACTCCTACGAGCAGTACTTC. Protein sequence: CASSKELANSYEQYF.

The J gene is TRBJ2-5, the V gene TRBV19; the match to TRBD2 covers 9 bases. The CDR3 contains 15 residues. V was pared by 3 bases and J by 1 base, with 3 bases of the junction left unmatched. Germline CDR1 is LNHDA and CDR2 is SQIVND (reference sequence). The CDR3 coding sequence is TGTGCCAGTAGTATGGCGACTAGCGGCCAAGAGACCCAGTACTTC. This codes for CASSMATSGQETQYF.

This clone was found once. V gene TRBV7-8 combines with J gene TRBJ2-7; 10 nucleotides match TRBD2. The CDR3 loop spans 19 amino acids. Germline V gene sequence: CDR1 SGHVS, CDR2 FQNEAQ. Trimming removed 5 bases from V and 7 bases from J; junction bases left unmatched: 23. The CDR3 DNA follows: TGTGCCAGCAGCCGTGGGGGGACTAGCGTACCTAAGTCGTTACGGGAGCAGTACTTC. This sequence encodes CASSRGGTSVPKSLREQYF.

This chain connects TRBV5-1 to TRBJ1-2; TRBD1 matches 7 bases. Losses at the gene ends were 3 bases for V and 6 bases for J; bases not matched to a gene: 8. Germline values: CDR1 SGHRS, CDR2 YFSETQ. The length of the CDR3 is 14 residues. CDR3 coding DNA: TGCGCCAGCAGCTACCCCGACAGGGCAGATGGCTACACCTTC. This sequence encodes CASSYPDRADGYTF.

The chain recombines TRBV6-1 with TRBJ1-5; D may be TRBD1 (6 bases). Germline V gene sequence: CDR1 MNHNS, CDR2 SASEGT. The CDR3 is 15 amino acids. V was trimmed by 3 bases and J by 6 bases, leaving 15 bases between them. The CDR3 sequence: CASSDRNVRGQPQHF. In DNA, the CDR3 is TGTGCCAGCAGTGACAGAAACGTCAGGGGTCAGCCCCAGCATTTT.

CDR3 loop: CASSIPGDNEQFF. The CDR3 nucleotides are TGTGCCAGCAGCATCCCAGGGGACAATGAGCAGTTCTTC. This sequence joins TRBV7-9 and TRBJ2-1, with D perhaps matching TRBD1 (6 bases). Germline V gives CDR1 SEHNR, CDR2 FQNEAQ (reference sequence). Trimming stripped 5 bases from V and 5 bases from J, with 10 bases between. The CDR3 is made up of 13 amino acids. The full variable domain, its missing parts supplied by reference TRBV7-9 and TRBJ2-1, is DTGVSQNPRHKITKRGQNVTFRCDPISEHNRLYWYRQTLGQGPEFLTYFQNEAQLEKSRLLSDRFSAERPKGSFSTLEIQRTEQGDSAMYLCASSIPGDNEQFFGPGTRLTVL.

V and J are TRBV2 and TRBJ2-5; D is unclear. The CDR3 runs 14 residues. V lost 2 bases and J lost 1, with 8 bases in between. Per germline, CDR1 SNHLY and CDR2 FYNNEI. The CDR3 spells CASSEMSIQETQYF. The CDR3, as DNA: TGTGCCAGCAGTGAAATGTCAATCCAAGAGACCCAGTACTTC. Full variable domain (rest looked up from reference TRBV2 and TRBJ2-5): EPEVTQTPSHQVTQMGQEVILRCVPISNHLYFYWYRQILGQKVEFLVSFYNNEISEKSEIFDDQFSVERPDGSNFTLKIRSTKLEDSAMYFCASSEMSIQETQYFGPGTRLLVL.

The chain recombines TRBV29-1 with TRBJ1-2; 7 bases fit TRBD1. The germline gives CDR1 SQVTM, CDR2 ANQGSEA. Trimming took 7 bases from V and 4 from J; bases not matched to a gene: 9. This CDR3 contains 13 residues. CDR3 DNA: TGCAGCGGGGGCGAGGGGGCGGGCTATGGCTACACCTTC. Protein: CSGGEGAGYGYTF.

This sequence joins TRBV6-5 and TRBJ2-1; 7 bases fit TRBD2. The CDR3 is 13 residues long. Germline V gives CDR1 MNHEY, CDR2 SVGAGI. Trimming removed 2 bases from V and 7 bases from J; junction bases left unmatched: 2. CDR3 protein: CASSYGGGNEQFF. For the CDR3, the DNA is TGTGCCAGCAGTTACGGGGGGGGGAATGAGCAGTTCTTC.

V is TRBV9 and J is TRBJ2-1; 12 bases map to TRBD2. CDR1 and CDR2 (germline): SGDLS, YYNGEE. The V gene end was trimmed by 1 base and the J gene end by 8 bases; junction bases not matched to a gene: 10. This CDR3 is built from 17 residues. DNA of the CDR3: TGTGCCAGCAGCGTATACCTACTAGCGGGGGGTCAGGATGAGCAGTTCTTC. The encoded protein is CASSVYLLAGGQDEQFF.

The chain joins TRBV6-1 to TRBJ2-1, with 9 bases identical to TRBD2. V shed 8 bases, J shed 6 bases, and the junction held 2 bases outside the gene matches. Germline V gene lookup returns CDR1 MNHNS and CDR2 SASEGT. The CDR3 is 12 amino acids. CDR3 sequence reads: CASGTSFNEQFF. The CDR3, as DNA: TGTGCCAGCGGGACTAGCTTCAATGAGCAGTTCTTC.

The chain joins TRBV4-3 to TRBJ2-7; D assignment may be TRBD1 or TRBD2 (5 bases each). Germline V gene sequence: CDR1 LGHNA, CDR2 YSLEER. The CDR3 length is 15 residues. Trimming removed 0 bases at V and 0 bases at J, with 9 bases between. This CDR3 reads CASSQDRDHSYEQYF. DNA of the CDR3: TGCGCCAGCAGCCAAGATAGGGACCACTCCTACGAGCAGTACTTC.

This chain joins TRBV2 and TRBJ2-1, with TRBD2 matching 14 bases. V gave up 3 bases and J gave up 6 bases; unmatched junction bases: 4. CDR1 SNHLY and CDR2 FYNNEI come from the germline V gene. CDR3 length equals 16 residues. In DNA form, the CDR3 reads TGTGCCAGCAGTGAGACTAGCGGGAGGGCCGGCAATGAGCAGTTCTTC. It yields the protein CASSETSGRAGNEQFF.

The genes are TRBV11-2 and TRBJ1-6; D may be TRBD1 (5 bases). V dropped 5 bases and J dropped 9 bases, with 14 bases sitting between them. Per the germline V gene, CDR1 is SGHAT and CDR2 is FQNNGV. This CDR3 region has 14 residues. The CDR3 region is CASSPIQGSSPLHF. The CDR3 DNA reads TGTGCCAGCAGCCCGATCCAGGGAAGTTCACCCCTCCACTTT.

This rearrangement joins TRBV6-1 to TRBJ1-2; possible D gene TRBD1, 5 bases. Trimming removed 2 bases at V and 4 bases at J, with 11 bases between. Germline CDR1 MNHNS, CDR2 SASEGT. The CDR3 is made up of 14 amino acids. DNA for the CDR3: TGTGCCAGCAGTGAATGGTCAGGGCCCTATGGCTACACCTTC. Protein product: CASSEWSGPYGYTF.

This chain uses TRBV4-1 with TRBJ2-3; 10 positions match TRBD2. This CDR3 is built from 18 residues. Looked up from germline, CDR1 is MGHRA and CDR2 is YSYEKL. V lost 0 bases to trimming and J lost 7 bases; unmatched junction nucleotides: 13. CDR3: CASSQDSGLALNQYTQYF. The CDR3 bases are TGCGCCAGCAGCCAAGATTCGGGACTAGCGCTCAATCAGTATACGCAGTATTTT.

V gene TRBV6-5 combines with J gene TRBJ2-2, with TRBD2 as a possible D gene (6 bases). The germline V gene has CDR1 MNHEY and CDR2 SVGAGI. Between the trimmed V and J ends, which lost 6 bases and 1 base, there was a span of 12 bases. The CDR3 extends over 15 amino acids. The CDR3 reads CASSPARGNTGELFF. DNA for the CDR3: TGTGCCAGCAGCCCTGCGCGGGGGAACACCGGGGAGCTGTTTTTT.

V gene TRBV25-1 combines with J gene TRBJ2-7; 12 nucleotides align to TRBD2. Germline CDR1 is MGHDK and CDR2 is SYGVNS. V lost 3 bases to trimming and J lost 4 bases; unmatched junction nucleotides: 1. This CDR3 has 14 amino acids. CDR3 nucleotide sequence: TGTGCCAGCAGTGAGACTAGCGGGAGATACGAGCAGTACTTC. The encoded protein is CASSETSGRYEQYF.

This chain links TRBV28 with TRBJ1-2; D unresolved. The V gene's germline CDR1 is MDHEN and CDR2 SYDVKM. The CDR3 is 10 amino acids. Between the trimmed V and J ends, which lost 8 bases and 7 bases, there was a span of 8 bases. In nucleotides, the CDR3 is TGTGCCAGCCAAGGAGGTGGCTACACCTTC. It translates to CASQGGGYTF.

CDR3: CASRLWGVTSTDTQYF. The CDR3 DNA reads as TGTGCCAGCAGGCTATGGGGGGTAACTAGCACAGATACGCAGTATTTT. The chain couples TRBV7-2 to TRBJ2-3; the D gene is possibly TRBD2 (6 bases). Germline V gene data show CDR1 as SGHTA and CDR2 as FQGNSA. The V end was cut by 6 bases, the J end by 0 bases, with 16 bases between. The CDR3 covers 16 residues.

There are a few counts of this clone. This specimen includes other DNA sequences encoding the same CDR3. This chain connects TRBV7-9 to TRBJ2-7, with TRBD1 as a possible D gene (5 bases). The germline V gene encodes CDR1 SEHNR and CDR2 FQNEAQ (reference sequence). Trimming cost V 5 bases and J 1 base, with 6 bases left between them. The CDR3 is 12 amino acids. The CDR3 nucleotides read TGTGCCAGCAGCGCAGGGTCCTACGAGCAGTACTTC. Protein product: CASSAGSYEQYF.

The sample holds one count of this clone. The rearrangement joins TRBV19 to TRBJ1-5, with 9 nucleotides matching TRBD1. V was clipped by 6 bases and J by 4 bases; unmatched bases: 10. Germline assignment: CDR1 LNHDA and CDR2 SQIVND (reference sequence). This CDR3 spans 16 amino acids. The chain's CDR3 is CASRDLDRGFNQPQHF. The CDR3 DNA is TGTGCCAGTAGAGATCTGGACAGGGGTTTTAATCAGCCCCAGCATTTT.

V is TRBV7-8 and J is TRBJ2-3; D not resolved. V lost 1 base, J lost 5 bases, and 13 bases lay in between. The CDR3 has 15 residues. The germline V gene has CDR1 SGHVS and CDR2 FQNEAQ. The CDR3 DNA follows: TGTGCCAGCAGCTTAGTTCGGAGTTCGGGAGATACGCAGTATTTT. It is translated as CASSLVRSSGDTQYF.

In DNA form, the CDR3 reads TGTGCTAGTGGTTTGGTAGGGGCAGCGGATGAAAAACTGTTTTTT. It yields the protein CASGLVGAADEKLFF. V is TRBV12-5 and J is TRBJ1-4; D is possibly TRBD1 (5 bases). Germline V lookup: CDR1 LGHNT, CDR2 FRNRAP. The V gene lost 0 bases and the J gene lost 6 bases, with 11 bases spanning the gap. The CDR3 contains 15 residues.

The chain uses TRBV5-1 and TRBJ2-3, with TRBD2 matching 14 bases. The CDR3 has 17 residues. CDR1 is SGHRS and CDR2 is YFSETQ in the germline V gene. J lost 4 bases, V lost 4 bases, and 8 bases had no gene match. CDR3: CASSPGLAGVGADTQYF. DNA of the CDR3: TGCGCCAGCAGCCCGGGACTAGCGGGAGTCGGAGCAGATACGCAGTATTTT.